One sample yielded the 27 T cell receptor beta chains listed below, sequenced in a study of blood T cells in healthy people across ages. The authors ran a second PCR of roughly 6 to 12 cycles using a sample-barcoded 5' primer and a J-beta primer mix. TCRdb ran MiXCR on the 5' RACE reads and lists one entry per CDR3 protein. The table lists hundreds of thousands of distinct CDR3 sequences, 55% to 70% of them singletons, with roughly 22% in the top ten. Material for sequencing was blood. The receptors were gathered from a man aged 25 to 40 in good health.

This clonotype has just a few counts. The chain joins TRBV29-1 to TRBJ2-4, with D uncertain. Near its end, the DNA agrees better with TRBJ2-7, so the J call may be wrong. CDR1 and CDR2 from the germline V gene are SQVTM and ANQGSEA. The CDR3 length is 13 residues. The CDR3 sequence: CSVAETGFYEQYF. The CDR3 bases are TGCAGCGTTGCGGAAACGGGTTTCTACGAGCAGTACTTC.

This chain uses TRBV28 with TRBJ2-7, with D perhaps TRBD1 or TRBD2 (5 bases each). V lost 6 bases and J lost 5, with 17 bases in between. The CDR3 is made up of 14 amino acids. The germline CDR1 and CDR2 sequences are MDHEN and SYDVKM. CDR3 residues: CASRSLPGAHEQYF. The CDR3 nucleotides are TGTGCCAGCAGGTCTCTCCCCGGGGCCCACGAGCAGTACTTC.

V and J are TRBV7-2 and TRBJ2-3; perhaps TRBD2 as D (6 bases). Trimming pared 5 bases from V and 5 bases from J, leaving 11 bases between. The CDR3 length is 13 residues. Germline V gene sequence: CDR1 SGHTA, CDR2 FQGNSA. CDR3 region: CASSAGGKDTQYF. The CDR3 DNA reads TGTGCCAGCAGCGCCGGGGGTAAAGATACGCAGTATTTT.

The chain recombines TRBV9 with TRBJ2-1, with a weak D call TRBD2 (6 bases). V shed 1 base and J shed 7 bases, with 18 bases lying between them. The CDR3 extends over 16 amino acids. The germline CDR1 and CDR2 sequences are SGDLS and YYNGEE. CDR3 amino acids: CASSVQAGISSNEQFF. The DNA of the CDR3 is TGTGCCAGCAGCGTACAGGCGGGGATAAGTTCGAATGAGCAGTTCTTC.

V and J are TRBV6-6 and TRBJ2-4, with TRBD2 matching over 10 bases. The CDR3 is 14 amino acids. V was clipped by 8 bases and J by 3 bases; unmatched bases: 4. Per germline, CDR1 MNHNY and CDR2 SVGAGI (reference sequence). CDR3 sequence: CASRGLADKNIQYF. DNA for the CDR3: TGTGCCAGCCGCGGACTAGCGGACAAAAACATTCAGTACTTC.

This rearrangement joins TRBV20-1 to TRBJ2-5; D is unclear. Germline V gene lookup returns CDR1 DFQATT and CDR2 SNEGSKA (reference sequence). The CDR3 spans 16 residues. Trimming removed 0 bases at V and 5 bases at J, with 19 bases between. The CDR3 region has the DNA TGCAGTGCTAGAGATCGTCTTCTTCCAATGGGGGAGACCCAGTACTTC. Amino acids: CSARDRLLPMGETQYF.

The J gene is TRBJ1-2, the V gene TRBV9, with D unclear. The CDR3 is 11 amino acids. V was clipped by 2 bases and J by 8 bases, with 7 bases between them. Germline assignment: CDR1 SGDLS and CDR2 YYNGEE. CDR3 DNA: TGTGCCAGCAGCGTCGGGAAGGGCTACACCTTC. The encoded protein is CASSVGKGYTF.

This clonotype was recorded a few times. The CDR3 here is CASSPGTSMWGEETQYF. CDR3 sequence (DNA): TGTGCCAGCAGCCCCGGGACTTCTATGTGGGGGGAAGAGACCCAGTACTTC. The chain employs TRBV11-1 and TRBJ2-5; tentatively, D is TRBD2 (6 bases). Trimming shortened V by 5 bases and J by 3 bases, and 22 bases separated the two germline ends. In germline, CDR1 is SGHAT, CDR2 FQDESV (reference sequence). The CDR3 loop spans 17 amino acids.

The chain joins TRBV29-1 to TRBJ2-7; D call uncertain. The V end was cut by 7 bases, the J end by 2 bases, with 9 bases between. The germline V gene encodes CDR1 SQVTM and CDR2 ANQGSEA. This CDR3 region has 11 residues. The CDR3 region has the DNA TGCAGCGCCGTCACCCCCTACGAGCAGTACTTC. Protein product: CSAVTPYEQYF.

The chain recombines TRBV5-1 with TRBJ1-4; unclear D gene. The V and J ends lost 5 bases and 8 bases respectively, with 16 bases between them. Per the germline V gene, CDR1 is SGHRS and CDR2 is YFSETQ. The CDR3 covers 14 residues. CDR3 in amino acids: CASSREEGEEKLFF. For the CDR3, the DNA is TGCGCCAGCAGTCGGGAGGAGGGAGAAGAAAAACTGTTTTTT.

CDR3 protein: CSATLRGTGGRGDEQFF. For the CDR3, the DNA is TGCAGTGCGACCCTAAGGGGTACTGGCGGGAGAGGCGATGAGCAGTTCTTC. The chain employs TRBV20-1 and TRBJ2-1, with TRBD2 identical over 7 bases. CDR1 and CDR2 (germline): DFQATT, SNEGSKA (reference sequence). The CDR3 has 17 amino acids. V dropped 6 bases and J dropped 8; count of bases not matched to a gene: 22.

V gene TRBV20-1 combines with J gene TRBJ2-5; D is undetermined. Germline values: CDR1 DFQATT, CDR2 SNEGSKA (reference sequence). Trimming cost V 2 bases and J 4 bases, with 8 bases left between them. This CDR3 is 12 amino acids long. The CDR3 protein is CSARYGSETQYF. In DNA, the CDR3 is TGCAGTGCTAGATATGGGTCAGAGACCCAGTACTTC.

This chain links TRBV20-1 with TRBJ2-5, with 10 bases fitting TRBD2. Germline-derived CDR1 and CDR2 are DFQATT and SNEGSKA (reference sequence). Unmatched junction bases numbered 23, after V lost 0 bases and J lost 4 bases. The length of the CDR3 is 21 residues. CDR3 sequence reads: CSARDDFHPLAGAGGVETQYF. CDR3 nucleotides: TGCAGTGCTAGAGACGATTTCCACCCTCTAGCGGGGGCCGGGGGAGTAGAGACCCAGTACTTC.

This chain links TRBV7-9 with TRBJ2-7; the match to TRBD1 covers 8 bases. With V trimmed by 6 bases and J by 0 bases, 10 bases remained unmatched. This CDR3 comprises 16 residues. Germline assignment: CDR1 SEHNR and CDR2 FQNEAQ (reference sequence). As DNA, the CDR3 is TGTGCCAGCAGTCCACCCGGACAGGGAAGCTCCTACGAGCAGTACTTC. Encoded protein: CASSPPGQGSSYEQYF.

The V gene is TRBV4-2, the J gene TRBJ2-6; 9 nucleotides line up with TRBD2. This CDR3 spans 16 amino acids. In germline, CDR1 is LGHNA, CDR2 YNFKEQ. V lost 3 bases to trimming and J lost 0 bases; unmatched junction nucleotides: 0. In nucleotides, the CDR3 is TGTGCCAGCAGCCAGCGGGGGGGCTCTGGGGCCAACGTCCTGACTTTC. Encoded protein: CASSQRGGSGANVLTF.

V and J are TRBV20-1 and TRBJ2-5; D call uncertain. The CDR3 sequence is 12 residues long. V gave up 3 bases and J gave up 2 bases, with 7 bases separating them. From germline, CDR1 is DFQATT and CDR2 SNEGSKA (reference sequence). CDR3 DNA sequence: TGCAGTGCTAGTTCGGCTCAAGAGACCCAGTACTTC. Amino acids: CSASSAQETQYF.

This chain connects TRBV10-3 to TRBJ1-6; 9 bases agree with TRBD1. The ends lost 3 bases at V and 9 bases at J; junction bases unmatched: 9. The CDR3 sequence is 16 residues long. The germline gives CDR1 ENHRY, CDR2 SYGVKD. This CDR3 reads CAISELQTGGGSPLHF. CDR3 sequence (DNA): TGTGCCATCAGTGAATTGCAGACAGGGGGGGGTTCACCCCTCCACTTT.

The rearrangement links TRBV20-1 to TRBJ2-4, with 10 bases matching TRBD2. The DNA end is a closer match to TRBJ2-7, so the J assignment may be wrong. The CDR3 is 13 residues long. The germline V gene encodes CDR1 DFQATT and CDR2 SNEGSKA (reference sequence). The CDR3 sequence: CSALAGESYEQYF. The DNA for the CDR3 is TGCAGTGCCCTAGCGGGAGAGAGCTACGAGCAGTACTTC.

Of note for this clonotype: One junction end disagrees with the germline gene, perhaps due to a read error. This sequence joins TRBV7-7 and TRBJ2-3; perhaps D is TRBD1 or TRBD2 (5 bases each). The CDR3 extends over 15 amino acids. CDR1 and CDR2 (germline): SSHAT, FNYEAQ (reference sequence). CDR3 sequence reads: CASRSRDRIGYTQYF. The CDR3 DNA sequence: TGTGCTAGCAGGAGCCGGGACCGAATAGGCTATACGCAGTATTTT. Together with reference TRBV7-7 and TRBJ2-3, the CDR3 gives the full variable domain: GAGVSQSPRYKVTKRGQDVTLRCDPISSHATLYWYQQALGQGPEFLTYFNYEAQPDKSGLPSDRFSAERPEGSISTLTIQRTEQRDSAMYRCASRSRDRIGYTQYFGPGTRLTVL.

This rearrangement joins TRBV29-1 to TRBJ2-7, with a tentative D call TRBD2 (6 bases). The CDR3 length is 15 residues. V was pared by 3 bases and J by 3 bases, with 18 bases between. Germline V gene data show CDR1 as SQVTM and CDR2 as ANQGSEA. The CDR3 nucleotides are TGCAGCGTTGAGTCTGCTGGCGGGATAGACTACGAGCAGTACTTC. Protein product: CSVESAGGIDYEQYF.

The CDR3 loop reads CASSPGQIQETQYF. In DNA, the CDR3 is TGTGCCAGCAGCCCCGGACAGATCCAAGAGACCCAGTACTTC. The chain uses TRBV9 and TRBJ2-5; TRBD1 might be the D (6 bases). Germline loops: CDR1 SGDLS, CDR2 YYNGEE. Trimming removed 4 bases at V and 1 base at J, with 11 bases between. The CDR3 sequence is 14 residues long.

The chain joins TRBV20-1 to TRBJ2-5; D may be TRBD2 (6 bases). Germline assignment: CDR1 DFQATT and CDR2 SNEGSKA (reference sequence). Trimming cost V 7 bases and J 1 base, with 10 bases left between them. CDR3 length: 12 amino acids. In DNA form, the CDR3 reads TGCAGTGGTAGCGGCAGCCAAGAGACCCAGTACTTC. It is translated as CSGSGSQETQYF.

The CDR3: CASRPHYSLDSPLHF. CDR3 DNA: TGTGCCAGCAGGCCACACTATAGCCTGGATTCACCCCTCCACTTT. This chain joins TRBV27 and TRBJ1-6; D remains ambiguous. This CDR3 is 15 amino acids long. Germline CDR1 reads MNHEY; CDR2 reads SMNVEV (reference sequence). V was pared by 6 bases and J by 8 bases, with 17 bases between.

The CDR3 coding sequence is TGTGCCAGCAGCCCGCATATCCTAGCCAAAAACATTCAGTACTTC. Encoded protein: CASSPHILAKNIQYF. The chain couples TRBV11-2 to TRBJ2-4, with D uncertain. CDR3 length: 15 amino acids. Germline V gives CDR1 SGHAT, CDR2 FQNNGV. V lost 5 bases and J 0 bases, leaving 11 bases between the germline ends.

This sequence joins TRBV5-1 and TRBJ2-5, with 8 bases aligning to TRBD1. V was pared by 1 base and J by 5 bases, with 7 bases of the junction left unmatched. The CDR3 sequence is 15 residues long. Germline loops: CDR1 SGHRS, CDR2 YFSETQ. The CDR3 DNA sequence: TGCGCCAGCAGCTTGATAGGGACAGGATACGAGACCCAGTACTTC. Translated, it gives CASSLIGTGYETQYF.

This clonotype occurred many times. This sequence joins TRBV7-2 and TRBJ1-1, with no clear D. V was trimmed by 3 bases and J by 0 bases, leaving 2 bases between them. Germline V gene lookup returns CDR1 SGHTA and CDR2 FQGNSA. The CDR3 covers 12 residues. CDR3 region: CASSLMNTEAFF. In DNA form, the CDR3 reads TGTGCCAGCAGCTTGATGAACACTGAAGCTTTCTTT.

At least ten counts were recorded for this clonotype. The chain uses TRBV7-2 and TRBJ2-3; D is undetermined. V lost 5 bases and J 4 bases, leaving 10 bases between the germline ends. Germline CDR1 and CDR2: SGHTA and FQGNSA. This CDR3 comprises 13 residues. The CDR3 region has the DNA TGTGCCAGCAGCCCAAACTCTGCAGATACGCAGTATTTT. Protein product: CASSPNSADTQYF.